This is a list of T cell receptor beta chains from one sample in a study of blood T cell repertoires in COVID-19. Data came from immunoSEQ multiplex PCR; TCRdb stores just in-frame clones and leaves some out. This table has 70,000 or so clones, 65% to 85% appearing once. Sequencing was done on a sample of peripheral blood. The source of these receptors is a man aged 55-75 years with acute or convalescent COVID-19. Each CDR3 is given with its conserved first and last residue. A D gene is named only where the DNA matches it firmly. Clone size appears in some rows only: once, few, many, or a class for an expanded clone.

>-|TRBD1|TRBJ2-5|TRBV7-9|17
CASTWGQGIRYQETQYF
TGTGCCAGCACCTGGGGACAGGGGATCAGGTACCAAGAGACCCAGTACTTC
>-|-|TRBJ2-1|TRBV11-3|13
CASSSLYPNEQFF
TGTGCCAGCAGCTCCCTCTACCCAAATGAGCAGTTCTTC
>-|TRBD2|TRBJ2-1|TRBV4-3|16
CASSQETGGAWNEQFF
TGCGCCAGCAGCCAAGAGACCGGGGGGGCTTGGAATGAGCAGTTCTTC
>-|TRBD1|TRBJ2-7|TRBV30|14
CAWTGQGVSYEQYF
TGTGCCTGGACCGGACAGGGGGTCTCCTACGAGCAGTACTTC
>few|-|TRBJ2-7|TRBV6-1|15
CASSDGAANSYEQYF
TGTGCCAGCAGTGATGGGGCAGCAAACTCCTACGAGCAGTACTTC
>-|TRBD2|TRBJ2-5|TRBV6-5|14
CASSRLAGGETQYF
TGTGCCAGCAGTAGACTAGCGGGGGGCGAGACCCAGTACTTC
>-|TRBD1|TRBJ1-4|TRBV4-2|16
CASSPGQGVANEKLFF
TGTGCCAGCAGCCCCGGACAGGGAGTAGCTAATGAAAAACTGTTTTTT
>many|TRBD1|TRBJ2-1|TRBV7-2|15
CASHLGTGSYNEQFF
TGTGCCAGCCATCTTGGGACAGGATCCTACAATGAGCAGTTCTTC
>-|-|TRBJ1-1|TRBV18|16
CASSPGGGRRTTEAFF
TGTGCCAGCTCCCCAGGCGGCGGGCGGCGGACCACTGAAGCTTTCTTT
>-|TRBD2|TRBJ2-3|TRBV5-8|17
CASSFPPLAGHTDTQYF
TGTGCCAGCAGCTTCCCCCCCCTAGCGGGGCACACAGATACGCAGTATTTT
>-|TRBD1|TRBJ1-1|TRBV29-1|12
CSVGQGATEAFF
TGCAGCGTTGGACAGGGGGCGACTGAAGCTTTCTTT
>-|-|TRBJ1-1|TRBV11-2|14
CASSLDRVSTEAFF
TGTGCCAGCAGCTTAGACAGGGTGAGCACTGAAGCTTTCTTT
>-|TRBD1|TRBJ1-5|TRBV19|16
CASSREGQGKTQPQHF
TGTGCCAGTAGTCGGGAGGGACAGGGAAAGACTCAGCCCCAGCATTTT
>-|TRBD2|TRBJ2-3|TRBV6-1|14
CASSEARYAGGIYF
TGTGCCAGCAGTGAAGCGCGGTACGCGGGGGGGATCTATTTT
>few|-|TRBJ1-2|TRBV5-4|13
CASSFPIGGGYTF
TGTGCCAGCAGCTTCCCAATCGGCGGCGGCTACACCTTC
>-|TRBD2|TRBJ2-3|TRBV7-9|16
CASKPRGGRGTDTQYF
TGTGCCAGCAAACCCCGCGGGGGTAGGGGCACAGATACGCAGTATTTT
>-|-|TRBJ2-7|TRBV15|13
CATSRSGANEQYF
TGTGCCACCAGCAGATCTGGGGCCAACGAGCAGTACTTC
>once|TRBD1|TRBJ1-6|TRBV4-1|18
CASSQKNKPGQPDSPLHF
TGCGCCAGCAGCCAAAAGAATAAACCGGGACAGCCAGATTCACCCCTCCACTTT
>-|-|TRBJ2-1|TRBV3-1/TRBV3-2|12
CASSQVGNEQFF
TGTGCCAGCAGCCAAGTCGGCAATGAGCAGTTCTTC
>-|-|TRBJ1-1|TRBV27|15
CASINMGGEDTEAFF
TGTGCCAGCATAAATATGGGAGGGGAAGACACTGAAGCTTTCTTT
>-|-|TRBJ1-1|TRBV7-9|14
CASTNLLRGTEAFF
TGTGCCAGCACCAACCTCCTACGGGGGACTGAAGCTTTCTTT
>-|-|TRBJ1-5|TRBV27|15
CASSWDNGDNQPQHF
TGTGCCAGCAGTTGGGACAACGGGGACAATCAGCCCCAGCATTTT
>-|TRBD1|TRBJ2-3|TRBV7-6|16
CASSAATGTSTDTQYF
TGTGCCAGCAGCGCCGCGACAGGGACAAGCACAGATACGCAGTATTTT
>-|-|TRBJ1-5|TRBV7-9|15
CASSLATQGNQPQHF
TGTGCCAGCAGCTTAGCGACTCAGGGAAATCAGCCCCAGCATTTT
>-|-|TRBJ1-5|TRBV27|19
CASSLGPPRPRIGNQPQHF
TGTGCCAGCAGTTTGGGCCCTCCCCGGCCCCGAATTGGCAATCAGCCCCAGCATTTT
>-|-|TRBJ1-1|TRBV12-3/TRBV12-4|10
CASWDIEAFF
TGTGCCAGCTGGGACATAGAAGCTTTCTTT
>once|TRBD1|TRBJ2-3|TRBV9|14
CASAPGQRTDTQYF
TGTGCCAGCGCTCCGGGACAGCGCACAGATACGCAGTATTTT
>-|-|TRBJ2-7|TRBV18|13
CASSPQTSREQYF
TGTGCCAGCTCACCACAAACTAGTCGCGAGCAGTACTTC
>-|TRBD1|TRBJ1-2|TRBV4-3|15
CASSQKRDRNYGYTF
TGCGCCAGCAGCCAAAAAAGGGACAGAAACTATGGCTACACCTTC
>-|TRBD2|TRBJ2-7|TRBV3-1/TRBV3-2|15
CASSYWTSGGDEQYF
TGTGCCAGCAGCTATTGGACTAGCGGGGGGGACGAGCAGTACTTC
>many|TRBD1|TRBJ1-2|TRBV4-3|18
CASSQDFAGGSFNYGYTF
TGCGCCAGCAGCCAAGATTTTGCAGGGGGCTCATTTAACTATGGCTACACCTTC
>-|-|TRBJ1-1|TRBV5-1|14
CASSLGATNTEAFF
TGCGCCAGCAGCTTGGGAGCAACGAACACTGAAGCTTTCTTT
>-|-|TRBJ1-6|TRBV30|15
CAWRIPTQSNSPLHF
TGTGCCTGGAGAATACCAACTCAATCGAATTCACCCCTCCACTTT
>few|TRBD1|TRBJ1-6|TRBV2|15
CASSPQGASNSPLHF
TGTGCCAGCAGCCCACAGGGGGCTTCGAATTCACCCCTCCACTTT
>-|-|TRBJ2-2|TRBV18|15
CASSPPSGPTGELFF
TGTGCCAGCTCACCACCTTCAGGGCCCACCGGGGAGCTGTTTTTT
>-|-|TRBJ2-7|TRBV21-1|16
CASSKEIPGRTYEQYF
TGTGCCAGCAGCAAAGAGATTCCGGGGAGAACCTACGAGCAGTACTTC
>-|TRBD1|TRBJ1-3|TRBV7-9|16
CASSFSGTGSGNTIYF
TGTGCCAGCAGCTTTTCCGGGACAGGCTCTGGAAACACCATATATTTT
>-|TRBD1|TRBJ1-3|TRBV15|15
CATSRGRGVGNTIYF
TGTGCCACCAGCAGGGGCAGGGGGGTTGGAAACACCATATATTTT
>-|-|TRBJ2-1|TRBV28|12
CASKAGYNEQFF
TGTGCCAGCAAGGCCGGGTACAATGAGCAGTTCTTC